This is a list of T cell receptor beta chains from one sample in a study of blood T cell repertoires in COVID-19. Sequencing was performed with immunoSEQ multiplex PCR; in TCRdb, only in-frame clones are kept and a portion is missing. Among roughly 41,000 clones listed, under 85% were seen once. The source material was peripheral blood. These receptors were collected from a woman of 80 years or more with acute or convalescent COVID-19. CDR3s include the opening cysteine and the closing phenylalanine or tryptophan. The D gene is left open where the match is weak. Only some rows state a clone size, as once, few, many or a class for expanded clones.

TRBV28,TRBJ2-7,TRBD1,-,TGTGCCAGCAGTCCCGGACAGGGGTACGAGCAGTACTTC,CASSPGQGYEQYF
TRBV11-2,TRBJ1-1,-,-,TGTGCCAGCAGCTTTACGCAGGGTAAGGGTGAAGCTTTCTTT,CASSFTQGKGEAFF
TRBV9,TRBJ1-3,TRBD1,-,TGTGCCAGCAGCCCCCGACAGGGTTCAGGAAACACCATATATTTT,CASSPRQGSGNTIYF
TRBV30,TRBJ2-7,-,-,TGTGCCTGGAGTGTAAAAGGGGCTTACGAGCAGTACTTC,CAWSVKGAYEQYF
TRBV30,TRBJ1-6,TRBD1,once,TGTGCCTGGAGCCGAGACAGGGGCCCTTCACATCACAATTCACCCCTCCACTTT,CAWSRDRGPSHHNSPLHF
TRBV9,TRBJ2-1,TRBD2,few,TGTGCCAGCAGCGTAGCTAGCGGGGTGGGTAATGAGCAGTTCTTC,CASSVASGVGNEQFF
TRBV7-9,TRBJ2-2,-,-,TGTGCCAGCAGCTTAGGGTCAGTGAACACCGGGGAGCTGTTTTTT,CASSLGSVNTGELFF
TRBV7-9,TRBJ1-6,-,-,TGTGCCAGCAGCGGTGAGGGCCTTTCACCCCTCCACTTT,CASSGEGLSPLHF
TRBV19,TRBJ1-1,TRBD1,-,TGTGCCAGTAGTATACGGGGACAGGGGACTGAAGCTTTCTTT,CASSIRGQGTEAFF
TRBV7-2,TRBJ1-2,-,-,TGTGCCAGCAGCTTAGGTGTAGCTAACTATGGCTACACCTTC,CASSLGVANYGYTF
TRBV7-8,TRBJ2-5,-,-,TGTGCCAGCAGCTTAGTGGCTAGGTGGGAGACCCAGTACTTC,CASSLVARWETQYF
TRBV19,TRBJ1-4,-,once,TGTGCCAGTAGCGCCTTACAGCTTCCAACTAATGAAAAACTGTTTTTT,CASSALQLPTNEKLFF
TRBV6-5,TRBJ1-4,-,-,TGTGCCAGCAGACAGGGTACAACTAATGAAAAACTGTTTTTT,CASRQGTTNEKLFF
TRBV18,TRBJ1-1,TRBD1,-,TGTGCCAGCTCACCACGGGACAGCACTGAAGCTTTCTTT,CASSPRDSTEAFF
TRBV3-1/TRBV3-2,TRBJ2-7,TRBD1,-,TGTGCCAGCAGCCTTTTGACAGGGGGCTACGAGCAGTACTTC,CASSLLTGGYEQYF
TRBV5-1,TRBJ2-1,-,once,TGCGCCAGCAGCTTGGTTTGGGGGGCCTACAATGAGCAGTTCTTC,CASSLVWGAYNEQFF
TRBV28,TRBJ2-1,TRBD1,-,TGTGCCAGCAGTCCCCTCGGACAGGGGAATGAGCAGTTCTTC,CASSPLGQGNEQFF
TRBV4-1,TRBJ2-1,-,once,TGCGCCAGCAGCTCCGGGTTCTCCTACAATGAGCAGTTCTTC,CASSSGFSYNEQFF
TRBV6-5,TRBJ2-3,-,-,TGTGCCAGCAGACGCACAGGCACAGATACGCAGTATTTT,CASRRTGTDTQYF
TRBV6-5,TRBJ1-1,-,-,TGTGCCAGCAGAGCTGGGACACGGCTGTACACTGAAGCTTTCTTT,CASRAGTRLYTEAFF
TRBV5-1,TRBJ2-1,TRBD1,-,TGCGCCAGCTTGCCGGGACAGGGTTACAATGAGCAGTTCTTC,CASLPGQGYNEQFF
TRBV15,TRBJ1-2,TRBD1,-,TGTGCCACCAGCAGGGATACGGGACAGAGCAACTATGGCTACACCTTC,CATSRDTGQSNYGYTF
TRBV5-1,TRBJ1-2,-,-,TGCGCCAGCAGCTTGGGGGCCGGAGGAGAAGATGGCTACACCTTC,CASSLGAGGEDGYTF
TRBV5-1,TRBJ2-2,-,-,TGCGCCAGCAGCTTGGAAGGAGGGACGGGAACCGGGGAGCTGTTTTTT,CASSLEGGTGTGELFF
TRBV12-3/TRBV12-4,TRBJ1-1,TRBD1,-,TGTGCCAGCAGTCCGGACAGGGTGGCTGAAGCTTTCTTT,CASSPDRVAEAFF
TRBV9,TRBJ2-5,TRBD2,-,TGTGCCAGCAGCTCCGCGGGGGGGGCGGGGACCCAGTACTTC,CASSSAGGAGTQYF
TRBV7-3,TRBJ2-7,TRBD2,-,TGTGCCAGCATTGAGGCTTTAGCGGGGTTCTACGAGCAGTACTTC,CASIEALAGFYEQYF
TRBV11-2,TRBJ2-1,TRBD2,-,TGTGCCAGCAGCTTATTGTCTAGCGGGGTTGGAGAGCAGTTCTTC,CASSLLSSGVGEQFF
TRBV11-2,TRBJ1-6,TRBD1,-,TGTGCCAGCAGCTTAGATCCCGGGACAGGGGATTCACCCCTCCACTTT,CASSLDPGTGDSPLHF
TRBV5-1,TRBJ1-1,-,-,TGCGCCAGCAGCTGGCGGCGCGGGGTGAACACTGAAGCTTTCTTT,CASSWRRGVNTEAFF
TRBV25-1,TRBJ2-2,TRBD1,-,TGTGCCAGCACCACAGGGGGCTCTTGGGTCGGGGAGCTGTTTTTT,CASTTGGSWVGELFF
TRBV3-1/TRBV3-2,TRBJ2-7,TRBD2,-,TGTGCCAGCGGTACTAGCGGGGGTTACGAGCAGTACTTC,CASGTSGGYEQYF
TRBV19,TRBJ2-7,TRBD1,once,TGTGCCAGTAGTATAGGCGGAGCCGACAGGGGGCTTCCCTTGTACTTC,CASSIGGADRGLPLYF
TRBV28,TRBJ2-2,-,once,TGTGCCAGCAAAACGCCGGACACCGGGGAGCTGTTTTTT,CASKTPDTGELFF
TRBV5-1,TRBJ1-2,TRBD1,-,TGCGCCAGCAGCTCGGGGACAGGGGCGGATGGCTACACCTTC,CASSSGTGADGYTF
TRBV27,TRBJ1-2,-,-,TGTGCCAGCAGCAGGGGCGGAAGCTATGGCTACACCTTC,CASSRGGSYGYTF
TRBV5-8,TRBJ1-3,-,-,TGTGCCAGCCGGGAGGTGAACACCATATATTTT,CASREVNTIYF
TRBV18,TRBJ2-1,-,few,TGTGCCAGCTCATCCCTAGGGCGGGATGAGCAGTTCTTC,CASSSLGRDEQFF
TRBV18,TRBJ1-1,-,-,TGTGCCAGCTCGGCGGGCTTCAGGAACACTGAAGCTTTCTTT,CASSAGFRNTEAFF
TRBV2,TRBJ2-2,TRBD2,-,TGTGCCAGCAGCCGGGGACTAGAGAGATCCGGGGAGCTGTTTTTT,CASSRGLERSGELFF
TRBV6-6,TRBJ2-2,-,-,TGTGCCAGCAGTGGAACTCAGGGAAGCACCGGGGAGCTGTTTTTT,CASSGTQGSTGELFF
TRBV3-1/TRBV3-2,TRBJ2-2,TRBD1,-,TGTGCCAGCTGGGCGGAGACAGGGTGGAACACCGGGGAGCTGTTTTTT,CASWAETGWNTGELFF
TRBV5-6,TRBJ2-5,TRBD1,few,TGTGCCAGCAGCTTCGGACAGGCCAAGGCCCAGTACTTC,CASSFGQAKAQYF
TRBV19,TRBJ1-4,-,-,TGTGCCAGTAGTAGTTGGGGGCAAAATGAAAAACTGTTTTTT,CASSSWGQNEKLFF
TRBV6-5,TRBJ1-4,-,-,TGTGCCATTCGGAATGGGAGAGGGGAAAAACTGTTTTTT,CAIRNGRGEKLFF
TRBV19,TRBJ2-2,-,-,TGTGCCAGTAGTATTCGGAGGGCAGGCGGCACCGGGGAGCTGTTTTTT,CASSIRRAGGTGELFF